The 11 T cell receptor beta chains presented below share a single source sample, sequenced in a study of shared clonotypes between healthy human individuals. Selected positively for CCR7 and CD45RO-negative, naive CD8 cells excluded terminally differentiated effector memory CD45RA+ cells. Profiled with immunoSEQ multiplex PCR; TCRdb holds only in-frame clones, not every one. Of roughly 550,000 clones listed, nearly 97% are singletons. The material sequenced was naive CD8+ T cells sorted from blood. The source is a young woman in good health.

This chain links TRBV7-9 with TRBJ1-6; D uncertain. V was cut by 1 base and J by 2 bases, with 6 bases left in between. CDR3 length equals 15 residues. Germline loops: CDR1 SEHNR, CDR2 FQNEAQ (reference sequence). The CDR3 spells CASSLDPAYNSPLHF. In DNA form, the CDR3 reads TGTGCCAGCAGCTTAGATCCCGCCTATAATTCACCCCTCCACTTT.

The genes are TRBV28 and TRBJ2-1; a weak D match, TRBD2 (5 bases). This CDR3 has 19 amino acids. Trimming shortened V by 1 base and J by 0 bases, and 19 bases separated the two germline ends. Germline V CDR1 and CDR2: MDHEN, SYDVKM. This CDR3 is CASSLSIEGQSNSYNEQFF. As DNA, the CDR3 is TGTGCCAGCAGTTTATCGATAGAGGGTCAATCCAACTCCTACAATGAGCAGTTCTTC.

V and J are TRBV28 and TRBJ1-1, with TRBD1 identical over 7 bases. In germline, CDR1 is MDHEN, CDR2 SYDVKM. The CDR3 has 15 residues. The V and J ends lost 2 bases and 0 bases, in that order; junction bases with no gene match: 3. CDR3 sequence: CASSLKGQMNTEAFF. CDR3 coding DNA: TGTGCCAGCAGTTTAAAGGGACAGATGAACACTGAAGCTTTCTTT.

The V and J genes are TRBV4-1 and TRBJ1-1, with a tentative D call TRBD1 (5 bases). Germline CDR1 is MGHRA and CDR2 is YSYEKL. Between the trimmed V and J ends, which lost 0 bases and 5 bases, there was a span of 7 bases. The CDR3 loop spans 13 amino acids. The CDR3 reads CASSQDPGTEAFF. The CDR3, as DNA: TGCGCCAGCAGCCAAGATCCAGGGACTGAAGCTTTCTTT.

This clone was detected only once. The rearrangement links TRBV15 to TRBJ2-5; 10 bases fit TRBD1. CDR3 length equals 16 residues. V was pared by 5 bases and J by 5 bases, with 11 bases of the junction left unmatched. Germline CDR1 reads LNHNV; CDR2 reads YYDKDF (reference sequence). The CDR3 sequence is CATSGRDRGLLETQYF. The CDR3 coding sequence is TGTGCCACCAGCGGAAGGGACAGGGGATTGTTGGAGACCCAGTACTTC.

V usage is TRBV29-1 and J usage is TRBJ2-7, with 11 bases identical to TRBD2. Germline CDR1 reads SQVTM; CDR2 reads ANQGSEA. This CDR3 is 13 amino acids long. The V gene end was trimmed by 4 bases and the J gene end by 4 bases; junction bases not matched to a gene: 3. The CDR3 protein is CSVVGLAGYEQYF. The CDR3 nucleotides are TGCAGCGTTGTTGGACTAGCGGGTTACGAGCAGTACTTC.

The chain joins TRBV5-4 to TRBJ2-1; 7 nucleotides line up with TRBD2. This CDR3 is 13 amino acids long. The germline V gene encodes CDR1 SGHNT and CDR2 YYREEE (reference sequence). V was clipped by 6 bases and J by 9 bases; unmatched bases: 9. DNA for the CDR3: TGTGCCAGCACCCCTTGGGGCGGGGGTGAGCAGTTCTTC. Translation: CASTPWGGGEQFF. The entire variable domain, with the rest obtained from reference TRBV5-4 and TRBJ2-1, is as follows: ETGVTQSPTHLIKTRGQQVTLRCSSQSGHNTVSWYQQALGQGPQFIFQYYREEENGRGNFPPRFSGLQFPNYSSELNVNALELDDSALYLCASTPWGGGEQFFGPGTRLTVL.

The chain couples TRBV7-9 to TRBJ2-5, with a tentative D call TRBD2 (5 bases). The CDR3 consists of 15 residues. V lost 5 bases and J 5 bases, leaving 18 bases between the germline ends. Germline V lookup: CDR1 SEHNR, CDR2 FQNEAQ (reference sequence). The CDR3 reads CASSSLGGVAETQYF. As DNA, the CDR3 is TGTGCCAGCAGCAGTCTCGGAGGCGTGGCGGAGACCCAGTACTTC.

The chain employs TRBV7-8 and TRBJ2-1; D possibly uses TRBD1 or TRBD2 (5 bases each). CDR1 is SGHVS and CDR2 is FQNEAQ in the germline V gene. Trimming took 0 bases from V and 9 from J, leaving 6 bases between them. This CDR3 region has 12 residues. DNA for the CDR3: TGTGCCAGCAGCTTAGCAGGGACTGAGCAGTTCTTC. This translates into CASSLAGTEQFF. Complete variable domain (other parts from reference TRBV7-8 and TRBJ2-1): GAGVSQSPRYKVAKRGQDVALRCDPISGHVSLFWYQQALGQGPEFLTYFQNEAQLDKSGLPSDRFFAERPEGSVSTLKIQRTQQEDSAVYLCASSLAGTEQFFGPGTRLTVL.

The chain joins TRBV27 to TRBJ2-7, with D hard to call. With 2 bases removed from V and 3 bases from J, the gap between germline ends came to 14 bases. This CDR3 comprises 15 residues. Looked up from germline, CDR1 is MNHEY and CDR2 is SMNVEV (reference sequence). The DNA for the CDR3 is TGTGCCAGCAGTTTAAGTGGCGCGCCCGGCTACGAGCAGTACTTC. Its translation: CASSLSGAPGYEQYF.

The chain uses TRBV2 and TRBJ2-7, with D maybe TRBD1 (6 bases). CDR3 length: 13 residues. Trimming shortened V by 3 bases and J by 0 bases, and 6 bases separated the two germline ends. In germline, CDR1 is SNHLY, CDR2 FYNNEI. The CDR3: CASSDRGSYEQYF. The CDR3 DNA follows: TGTGCCAGCAGTGACAGGGGCTCCTACGAGCAGTACTTC.